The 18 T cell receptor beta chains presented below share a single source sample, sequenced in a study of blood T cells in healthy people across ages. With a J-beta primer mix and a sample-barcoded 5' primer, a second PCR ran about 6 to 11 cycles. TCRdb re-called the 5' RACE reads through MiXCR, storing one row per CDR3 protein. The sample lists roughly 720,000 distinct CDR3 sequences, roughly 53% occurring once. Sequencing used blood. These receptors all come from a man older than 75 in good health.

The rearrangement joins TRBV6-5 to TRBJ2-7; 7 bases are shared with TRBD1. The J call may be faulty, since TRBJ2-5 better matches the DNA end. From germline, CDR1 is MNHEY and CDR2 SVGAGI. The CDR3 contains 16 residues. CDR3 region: CASRRSGGAIGETQYF. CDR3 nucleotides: TGTGCCAGCAGACGCTCAGGGGGAGCGATTGGAGAGACCCAGTACTTC.

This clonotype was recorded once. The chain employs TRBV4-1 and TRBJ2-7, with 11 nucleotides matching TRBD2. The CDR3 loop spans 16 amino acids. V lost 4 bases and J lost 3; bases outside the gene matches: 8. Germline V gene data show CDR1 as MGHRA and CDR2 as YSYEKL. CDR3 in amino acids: CASSLRQGTSGYEQYF. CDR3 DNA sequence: TGCGCCAGCAGCCTCCGCCAGGGGACTAGCGGCTACGAGCAGTACTTC.

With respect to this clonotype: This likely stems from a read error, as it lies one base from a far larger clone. This CDR3 reads CASILLGEQYF. CDR3 coding DNA: TGTGCCAGCATTTTACTCGGCGAGCAGTACTTC. The chain combines TRBV12-3 or TRBV12-4 with TRBJ2-7, with D hard to call. This CDR3 comprises 11 residues.

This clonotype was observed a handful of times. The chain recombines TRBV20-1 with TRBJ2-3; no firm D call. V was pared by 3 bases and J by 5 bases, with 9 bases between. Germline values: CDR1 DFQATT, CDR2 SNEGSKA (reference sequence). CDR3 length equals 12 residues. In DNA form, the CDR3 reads TGCAGTGCTAGTCCAAAGGGAGATACGCAGTATTTT. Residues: CSASPKGDTQYF.

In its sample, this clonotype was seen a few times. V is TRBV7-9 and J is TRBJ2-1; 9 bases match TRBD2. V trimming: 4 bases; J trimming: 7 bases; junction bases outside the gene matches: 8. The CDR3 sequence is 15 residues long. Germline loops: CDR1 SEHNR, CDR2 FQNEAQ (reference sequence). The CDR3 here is CASSSVAGEMNEQFF. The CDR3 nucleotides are TGTGCCAGCAGCTCGGTAGCGGGAGAAATGAATGAGCAGTTCTTC.

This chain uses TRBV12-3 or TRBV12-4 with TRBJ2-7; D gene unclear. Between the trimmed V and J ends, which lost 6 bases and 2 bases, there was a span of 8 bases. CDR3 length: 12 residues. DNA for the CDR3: TGTGCCAGCAGATCCCACCCCTACGAGCAGTACTTC. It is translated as CASRSHPYEQYF.

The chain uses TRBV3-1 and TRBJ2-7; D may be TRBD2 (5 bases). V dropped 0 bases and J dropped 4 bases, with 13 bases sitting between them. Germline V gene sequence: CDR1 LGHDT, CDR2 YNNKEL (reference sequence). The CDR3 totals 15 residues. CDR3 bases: TGTGCCAGCAGCCAAGATAGGGTAACGGGATACGAGCAGTACTTC. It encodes CASSQDRVTGYEQYF.

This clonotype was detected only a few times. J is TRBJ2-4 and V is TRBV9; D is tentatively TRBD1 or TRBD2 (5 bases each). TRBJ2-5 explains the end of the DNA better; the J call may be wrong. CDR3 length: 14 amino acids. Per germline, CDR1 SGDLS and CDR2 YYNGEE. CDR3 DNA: TGTGCCAGCAGCGTAGAGGTTGGGGGAGAGACCCAGTACTTC. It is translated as CASSVEVGGETQYF.

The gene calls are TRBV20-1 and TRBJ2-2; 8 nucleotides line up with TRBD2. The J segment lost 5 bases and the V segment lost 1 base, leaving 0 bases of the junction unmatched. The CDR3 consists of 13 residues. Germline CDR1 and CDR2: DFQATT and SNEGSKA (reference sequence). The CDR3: CSARGGGTGELFF. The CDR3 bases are TGCAGTGCTAGAGGCGGGGGGACCGGGGAGCTGTTTTTT.

CDR3 nucleotides: TGCAGCGTACGGCGGGGGAGCTCCTACGAGCAGTACTTC. Its translation is CSVRRGSSYEQYF. This sequence joins TRBV29-1 and TRBJ2-7; 7 positions agree with TRBD2. Per the germline V gene, CDR1 is SQVTM and CDR2 is ANQGSEA. V lost 6 bases to trimming and J lost 0 bases; unmatched junction nucleotides: 5. This CDR3 spans 13 amino acids.

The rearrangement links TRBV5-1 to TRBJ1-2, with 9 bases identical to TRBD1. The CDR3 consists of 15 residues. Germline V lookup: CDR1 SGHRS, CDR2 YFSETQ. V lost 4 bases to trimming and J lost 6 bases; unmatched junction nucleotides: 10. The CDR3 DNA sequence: TGCGCCAGCAGCCACCGGGACAGGGATCACGATGGCTACACCTTC. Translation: CASSHRDRDHDGYTF.

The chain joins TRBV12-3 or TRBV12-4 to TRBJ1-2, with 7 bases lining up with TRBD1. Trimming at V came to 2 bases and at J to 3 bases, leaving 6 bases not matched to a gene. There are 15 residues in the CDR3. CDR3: CASSLSGTEYYGYTF. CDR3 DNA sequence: TGTGCCAGCAGTTTAAGCGGGACAGAGTACTATGGCTACACCTTC.

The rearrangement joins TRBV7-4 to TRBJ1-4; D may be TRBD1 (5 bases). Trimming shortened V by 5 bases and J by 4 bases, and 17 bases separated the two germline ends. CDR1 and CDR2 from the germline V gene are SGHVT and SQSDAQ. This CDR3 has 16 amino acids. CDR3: CASSPSLGPFNEKLFF. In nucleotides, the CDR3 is TGTGCCAGCAGCCCATCTTTGGGGCCCTTTAATGAAAAACTGTTTTTT.

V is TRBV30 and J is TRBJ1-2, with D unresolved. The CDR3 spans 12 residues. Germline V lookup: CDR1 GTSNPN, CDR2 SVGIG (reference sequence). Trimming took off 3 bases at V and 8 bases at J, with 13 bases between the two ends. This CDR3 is CAWRWYMQGYTF. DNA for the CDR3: TGTGCCTGGAGGTGGTACATGCAGGGCTACACCTTC.

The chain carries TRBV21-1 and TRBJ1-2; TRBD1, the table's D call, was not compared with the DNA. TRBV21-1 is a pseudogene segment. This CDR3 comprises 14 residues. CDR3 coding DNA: TGTGCCAGCAACTACCAGGGGGTGCTGGATGGCTACACCTTC. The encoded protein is CASNYQGVLDGYTF.

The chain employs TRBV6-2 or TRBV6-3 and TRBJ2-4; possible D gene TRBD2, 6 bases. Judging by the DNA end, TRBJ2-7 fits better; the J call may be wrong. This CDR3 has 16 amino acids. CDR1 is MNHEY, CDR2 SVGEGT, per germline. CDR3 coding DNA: TGTGCCAGCAGTCCGCTTGGCGGGGTCGGAAGCTACGAGCAGTACTTC. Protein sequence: CASSPLGGVGSYEQYF.

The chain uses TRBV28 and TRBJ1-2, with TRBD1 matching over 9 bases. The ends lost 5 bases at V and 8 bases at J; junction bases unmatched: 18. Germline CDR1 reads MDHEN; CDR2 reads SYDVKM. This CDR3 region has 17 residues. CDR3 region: CASSGLTGGSVLQGYTF. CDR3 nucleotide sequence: TGTGCCAGCAGTGGTCTGACAGGGGGTTCTGTCTTGCAGGGCTACACCTTC.

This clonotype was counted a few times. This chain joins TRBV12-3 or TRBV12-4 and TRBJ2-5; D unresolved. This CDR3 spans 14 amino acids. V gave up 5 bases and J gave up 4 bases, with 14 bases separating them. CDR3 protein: CASSISSPGETQYF. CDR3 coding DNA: TGTGCCAGCAGTATCTCGTCCCCGGGAGAGACCCAGTACTTC.